This T cell receptor beta chain was identified in a study of Ad26.COV2.S vaccination and SARS-CoV-2 variants. Background on the study: Donor was in the COV1001 Ad26.COV2.S trial arm. Dosing was one shot or two shots 56 days apart.

Remarks on this clone: Antigen: not known.

There are 15 residues in the CDR3. V dropped 6 bases and J dropped 6 bases, with 21 bases sitting between them. CDR1 is SGHVS and CDR2 is FNYEAQ in the germline V gene. Clones were read by immunoSEQ multiplex PCR, and TCRdb kept only the in-frame ones, dropping some. The table records 200,000 to 300,000 clones, 88% of them present only once. Broader study findings: Placebo recipients trailed vaccine recipients in spike-specific TCR breadth.

Treatment in this sample: 15 to 20 received Ad26.COV2.S at low or high dose, single or two shots; several received placebo; per-sample allocation not given. On day 63 after the first injection, vaccine and placebo recipients gave samples. The study used a vaccine consisting of an Ad26 vector that expressed Wuhan-strain SARS-CoV-2 spike. The V call is TRBV7-6, the J call TRBJ2-7; the D gene is possibly TRBD1 (5 bases). This receptor was obtained from a person between 18 and 65 years old who received the Ad26.COV2.S COVID-19 vaccine or a placebo. The sample in question was peripheral blood, obtained in a trial of Ad26.COV2.S vaccine versus placebo. The CDR3 sequence: CASSPVAGKFGEQYF. CDR3 nucleotides: TGTGCCAGCAGTCCAGTGGCAGGGAAATTCGGCGAGCAGTACTTC.